This T cell receptor (beta chain) was captured in a study of blood T cell repertoires in COVID-19 (dated by TCRdb to 2018 to 2021). About the study as a whole: The collaborator samples originated in the United States, Italy and Spain and spanned the acute and convalescent phases of COVID-19. Where available, HLA class I and class II types were taken from metadata supplied by the sample provider and were not determined by assay-based typing. A freely available public database, intended as a resource for researchers studying the immune response to SARS-CoV-2, is where the repertoires were released. Nearly every sample came with metadata listing a de-identified subject ID, COVID-19 status, age in years and sex. The dataset comprised deeply sampled blood TCRbeta repertoires from subjects exposed to, actively infected with, or recovered from COVID-19. Samples came from the ongoing ImmuneRACE study (first 160 participants) plus 1,254 subjects from 6 global collaborators. The prospective study material was composed of cDNA or gDNA derived from T cells, B-cell-depleted T cells, or PBMCs.

With regard to this clone: Its antigen remains undetermined. There are no base qualities to consult, and no much larger clone falls within one base.

A distance of 3 bases separates the germline ends of V and J, which lose 0 bases and 6 bases respectively. The germline V gene supplies CDR1 KGHDR and CDR2 SFDVKD. Inclusive of the bounding cysteine and phenylalanine, the CDR3 is 12 residues long. Only the CDR3 DNA stays, 36 bases, in frame from base 1. Broader findings and caveats from the paper: The amount of clinical and demographic metadata varied by source and participant and was provided uncurated.

The immunoSEQ Assay, a bias-controlled multiplex PCR, was used to amplify TCRbeta CDR3 regions from genomic DNA. Processing in the source paper ran as follows. The number of nucleated cells in each sample was estimated from the amplification of reference gene primers within the assay. To quantify the absolute abundance of each unique TCRbeta CDR3 rearrangement, sequence reads were collapsed and filtered. For each sample, productive Simpson clonality was calculated by taking the square root of Simpson's diversity index across productive rearrangements. Sourced from immuneACCESS, this table was stored by TCRdb with only in-frame sequences that have V and J called. A share of the clones is absent; for the studies checked, an unresolved V gene accounts for under half, and the remainder has no known explanation. V and J calls and clone size come straight from that table; D and trimming were deduced from the DNA. Within this sample are around 260,000 clones, with less than 90% of them counted one time only. 4% to 4.5% of the sample is held by the ten biggest clonotypes.

The collaborating institutions used their own protocols to collect whole blood in K2EDTA tubes. For TCRbeta analysis, collaborators shipped samples as frozen whole blood, isolated PBMCs, or DNA extracted from either of those sample types. The sequenced sample consisted of peripheral blood. The rearranged segments are TRBV24-1 and TRBJ2-3, with the D gene too uncertain to name. The TCR originated in a man aged 60-69 years with acute or convalescent COVID-19. The CDR3 amino acid sequence is: CATSDLGDTQYF. The bases read TGTGCCACCAGTGATTTGGGCGATACGCAGTATTTT.